This T cell receptor (beta chain) appears in the sequencing data of a study of tumor-infiltrating lymphocytes in primary liver carcinoma. The wider study: Staging of the tumors gave T1-T3 N0M0, with widths of about 4 to 10 cm.

CDR1 and CDR2 (germline): ENHRY, SYGVKD. This CDR3 has 14 amino acids. V gave up 6 bases and J gave up 3 bases, with 12 bases separating them. Germline DNA was also extracted, and blood RNA was taken from unsorted whole blood. Presurgery, about 4 milliliters of peripheral blood were collected. To note about this clonotype: Its antigen is not identified. A much bigger clone sits one base away, suggesting this may be a read error.

General study results and limits: Relative to blood, tumors carried a significantly larger fraction of the repertoire in their top 250 clones (p = 0.039).

Using a constant-region primer together with ProtoScript II reverse transcriptase, TCR beta cDNA was made from roughly 540 ng of total RNA. Each TCR beta library was derived from three nested multiplex PCR rounds that employed slightly modified ARM-PCR. The first two PCR rounds used TRBV1-TRBV30 primers with a Cbeta primer, about 9 cycles each. One entry per CDR3 protein results from TCRdb running MiXCR on the multiplex PCR reads. Here the sample spans about 310,000 distinct CDR3 sequences, over 55% being singletons. The sample taken for sequencing was peripheral blood. The J gene is TRBJ1-5, the V gene TRBV10-3, with a possible D match to TRBD1 (5 bases). The clonotype originates from a man between 35 and 55 years old with primary liver carcinoma and hepatitis B virus infection. DNA of the CDR3: TGTGCCATCAGCCAAGGACATTCCAATCAGCCCCAGCATTTT. Translated, it gives CAISQGHSNQPQHF.